These T cell receptor beta chains were read from a single sample in a study of T cells after yellow fever vaccination. TCRdb re-called the 5' RACE reads through MiXCR, storing one row per CDR3 protein. The sample carries some 220,000 distinct CDR3 sequences, 3.2% recorded once. The sequencing used CD4+ T cells sorted from PBMCs, collected 10 days after the yellow fever booster vaccination. The origin of the receptors is a man aged 18 to 29 who received the YFV17D yellow fever vaccine. Both conserved end residues are part of each CDR3. A D gene is named only where the DNA matches it firmly. Size is omitted from some rows. Given values are once, few, many or a class for expanded clones.

. TRBJ2-5 . TRBV6-5 CASSFSLVQETQYF TGTGCCAGCAGCTTCTCATTAGTCCAAGAGACCCAGTACTTC
TRBD2 TRBJ2-5 many TRBV29-1 CSVRRSGRETQYF TGCAGCGTTCGGCGGTCCGGGAGGGAGACCCAGTACTTC
. TRBJ2-3 few TRBV12-3/TRBV12-4 CASNRRETQYF TGTGCCAGCAATCGCCGGGAAACGCAGTATTTT
. TRBJ2-3 many TRBV7-6 CASSSSGARTDTQYF TGTGCCAGCAGCTCTAGTGGAGCCCGCACAGATACGCAGTATTTT
. TRBJ1-1 many TRBV12-3/TRBV12-4 CASSLYQGGPEAFF TGTGCCAGCAGTTTATATCAGGGTGGCCCTGAAGCTTTCTTT
. TRBJ2-2 many TRBV5-1 CASRGYSQNTGELFF TGCGCCAGCAGAGGATACTCGCAGAACACCGGGGAGCTGTTTTTT
. TRBJ1-2 few TRBV20-1 CSASPGYYGYTF TGCAGTGCTAGCCCGGGATACTATGGCTACACCTTC
. TRBJ2-1 many TRBV12-3/TRBV12-4 CASNSAGVSYNEQFF TGTGCCAGCAACTCAGCCGGCGTCTCCTACAATGAGCAGTTCTTC
. TRBJ2-4 . TRBV4-3 CASSPLLLARNIQYF TGCGCCAGCAGCCCCTTGTTACTAGCCCGAAACATTCAGTACTTC
TRBD1 TRBJ1-4 many TRBV7-8 CASSLSGGWEKLFF TGTGCCAGCAGCTTATCAGGGGGCTGGGAAAAACTGTTTTTT
TRBD2 TRBJ2-1 . TRBV20-1 CSALKGPGGNEQFF TGCAGTGCTCTTAAGGGTCCCGGGGGGAACGAGCAGTTCTTC
TRBD1 TRBJ2-7 many TRBV29-1 CSVEDPDRSSYEQYF TGCAGCGTTGAAGACCCGGACAGGTCCTCCTACGAGCAGTACTTC
. TRBJ2-1 few TRBV20-1 CSARDLRGADEQFF TGCAGTGCTAGAGACCTCCGGGGGGCCGATGAGCAGTTCTTC
. TRBJ1-2 many TRBV5-1 CASSLDRPYGYTF TGCGCCAGCAGCTTAGACAGGCCTTATGGCTACACCTTC
. TRBJ2-3 many TRBV5-1 CASSLAPTDTQYF TGCGCCAGCAGCTTGGCCCCCACAGATACGCAGTATTTT
TRBD1 TRBJ1-1 few TRBV27 CATATRDRGLTEAFF TGTGCCACCGCGACCCGGGACAGGGGGCTTACTGAAGCTTTCTTT
TRBD2 TRBJ2-2 many TRBV12-3/TRBV12-4 CASSGLAGVTGELFF TGTGCCAGCAGTGGACTAGCGGGGGTCACCGGGGAGCTGTTTTTT